This T cell receptor beta chain came from a study of CD8 T cells in Susac syndrome. General study results and limits: An acknowledgment was made by the study that its TCR sequencing and HLA analysis involved relatively few individuals.

CD8+ and CD4+ T cells circulating in blood were sequenced for TCR beta. Controls matched for sex and age were healthy donors. For this clonotype: Its antigen is not identified.

An input of roughly 0.5 to 1 ug of RNA was subjected to reverse transcription using random hexamers. The authors amplified TCR beta CDR3 across 54 Vbeta and 13 Jbeta using immunoSEQ multiplex PCR. TCRdb called the immunoSEQ multiplex PCR reads again in MiXCR, with one record for every CDR3 protein. This sample has roughly 190,000 distinct CDR3 sequences, with approximately 94% found just once. Germline V gene lookup returns CDR1 LGHNA and CDR2 YSLEER. CDR3 length: 15 residues. V lost 0 bases to trimming and J lost 7 bases, with 15 bases between them. The receptor's source is a human donor in good health. Sequenced: CD4+ T cells from PBMCs. The genes are TRBV4-3 and TRBJ1-1; D not certain. CDR3 loop: CASSQDIGRWGEAFF. CDR3 nucleotides: TGCGCCAGCAGCCAAGATATTGGGAGATGGGGTGAAGCTTTCTTT.